These 23 T cell receptor beta chains were all obtained from the same sample, sequenced in a study of T cells in Graves' hyperthyroidism and ophthalmopathy. Using RNA transcripts as the source, TCR beta CDR3 regions were amplified. The TCR CDR3 first-round RT-PCR relied on the HTBI primer set. Each CDR3 protein gets one entry after TCRdb re-called the multiplex PCR reads with MiXCR. Of around 400,000 distinct CDR3 sequences in the sample, around 25% were seen once. The sample comprised blood. These TCRs come from a man aged 50-59 years with Graves' hyperthyroidism.

This rearrangement joins TRBV14 to TRBJ2-1; a possible D gene is TRBD1 (6 bases). The CDR3 is 15 residues long. Per germline, CDR1 SGHDN and CDR2 FVKESK. Trimming removed 2 bases at V and 6 bases at J, with 14 bases between. Here the CDR3 reads CASSQSRRGINEQFF. The CDR3 nucleotides read TGTGCCAGCAGCCAATCCCGAAGGGGGATCAATGAGCAGTTCTTC.

This clonotype showed up many times. The genes are TRBV11-1 and TRBJ2-1; 14 nucleotides match TRBD2. Trimming took 5 bases from V and 6 from J; bases not matched to a gene: 12. The CDR3 runs to 18 residues. CDR1 is SGHAT and CDR2 is FQDESV in the germline V gene (reference sequence). The CDR3: CASSPAFGTSGRGNEQFF. CDR3 sequence (DNA): TGTGCCAGCAGCCCAGCATTTGGGACTAGCGGGAGAGGCAATGAGCAGTTCTTC.

The V gene is TRBV6-2 or TRBV6-3, the J gene TRBJ2-7; 10 bases match TRBD2. The germline V gene has CDR1 MNHEY and CDR2 SVGEGT. J lost 6 bases, V lost 6 bases, and 8 bases had no gene match. The CDR3 runs 14 residues. The CDR3 DNA reads TGTGCCAGCAGCTACGGGACTAGCGCAGGCGAGCAGTACTTC. Protein product: CASSYGTSAGEQYF.

V usage is TRBV7-9 and J usage is TRBJ2-2; D is uncertain. The CDR3 is 13 amino acids. Trimming stripped 6 bases from V and 5 bases from J, with 10 bases between. Germline CDR1 is SEHNR and CDR2 is FQNEAQ (reference sequence). Here the CDR3 DNA reads TGTGCCAGCAGTTACAAGGGTACCGGGGAGCTGTTTTTT. It yields the protein CASSYKGTGELFF.

The V gene is TRBV7-3, the J gene TRBJ1-2; possible D gene TRBD1, 5 bases. CDR1 and CDR2 from the germline V gene are SGHTA and FQGTGA. This CDR3 region has 15 residues. Between the trimmed V and J ends, which lost 5 bases and 3 bases, there was a span of 16 bases. The CDR3 DNA sequence: TGTGCCAGCAGCCCGGGGACGTCGGCAGACTATGGCTACACCTTC. Translating it yields CASSPGTSADYGYTF.

A few counts support this clonotype. This chain links TRBV11-2 with TRBJ1-2; D uncertain. CDR1 and CDR2 from the germline V gene are SGHAT and FQNNGV. This CDR3 comprises 13 residues. V was trimmed by 5 bases and J by 8 bases, leaving 15 bases between them. CDR3 nucleotides: TGTGCCAGCAGCCTTTTCCCGGAAGGCGGCTACACCTTC. It codes for CASSLFPEGGYTF.

This clonotype was seen a few times. The chain joins TRBV30 to TRBJ1-5, with D uncertain. Germline V gene lookup returns CDR1 GTSNPN and CDR2 SVGIG (reference sequence). The CDR3 has 11 amino acids. Trimming left V 2 bases short and J 9 bases short, with 8 bases between. The CDR3 region is CAWSRGGPQHF. CDR3 bases: TGTGCCTGGAGTAGAGGAGGGCCCCAGCATTTT.

This clonotype has only a few counts. V and J are TRBV12-3 or TRBV12-4 and TRBJ1-2, with D tentatively TRBD1 (6 bases). The CDR3 contains 13 residues. V lost 7 bases, J lost 4 bases, and 13 bases lay in between. The CDR3 spells CASTLLQGYGYTF. The CDR3 DNA reads as TGTGCCAGCACCCTGTTACAGGGCTATGGCTACACCTTC.

This clonotype has a handful of counts. CDR3 in amino acids: CASFGRAYYNEQFF. The CDR3 DNA reads TGTGCCAGTTTCGGGAGAGCCTACTACAATGAGCAGTTCTTC. V and J are TRBV6-1 and TRBJ2-1, with TRBD2 as a possible D gene (6 bases). Per the germline V gene, CDR1 is MNHNS and CDR2 is SASEGT. V lost 9 bases and J 3 bases, leaving 15 bases between the germline ends. The CDR3 runs to 14 residues.

This clonotype was detected many times. The chain combines TRBV2 with TRBJ2-1, with D maybe TRBD2 (6 bases). V was trimmed by 7 bases and J by 0 bases, leaving 10 bases between them. The germline V gene encodes CDR1 SNHLY and CDR2 FYNNEI. The CDR3 runs to 14 residues. The CDR3 sequence: CASKPGSSYNEQFF. In DNA form, the CDR3 reads TGTGCCAGCAAGCCCGGGAGCTCCTACAATGAGCAGTTCTTC.

CDR3 in amino acids: CSAGLAGVSYEQYF. CDR3 coding DNA: TGCAGTGCTGGACTAGCGGGAGTTTCCTACGAGCAGTACTTC. The chain combines TRBV20-1 with TRBJ2-7; 13 bases line up with TRBD2. This CDR3 has 14 residues. Trimming took 5 bases from V and 1 from J; bases not matched to a gene: 2. Germline CDR1 and CDR2: DFQATT and SNEGSKA (reference sequence).

CDR3 bases: TGTGCCGAGAGCGGGGGCGTCGATTCCACAGATACGCAGTATTTT. The encoded protein is CAESGGVDSTDTQYF. The rearrangement links TRBV6-1 to TRBJ2-3, with 8 bases matching TRBD2. V was pared by 11 bases and J by 2 bases, with 12 bases of the junction left unmatched. The CDR3 sequence is 15 residues long. Germline CDR1 and CDR2: MNHNS and SASEGT.

The sample holds many counts of this clonotype. The chain recombines TRBV18 with TRBJ2-5; possibly TRBD1 for D (6 bases). Germline CDR1 is KGHSH and CDR2 is LQKENI. The CDR3 contains 13 residues. V dropped 4 bases and J dropped 5 bases, with 11 bases sitting between them. The CDR3 nucleotides are TGTGCCAGCTCACTGCGACAGGCTGAGACCCAGTACTTC. Residues: CASSLRQAETQYF.

This clonotype appeared many times. This chain joins TRBV28 and TRBJ1-2, with 8 bases aligning to TRBD1. V dropped 6 bases and J dropped 3; count of bases not matched to a gene: 9. The CDR3 is 15 residues long. Germline V lookup: CDR1 MDHEN, CDR2 SYDVKM. The CDR3 reads CASSLTGGSYYGYTF. The CDR3 DNA reads as TGTGCCAGCAGCCTCACAGGGGGTTCGTACTATGGCTACACCTTC.

The CDR3 region is CATAEYTSNQPQHF. The CDR3 DNA follows: TGTGCCACCGCGGAATATACAAGCAATCAGCCCCAGCATTTT. The V gene is TRBV15, the J gene TRBJ1-5; D unclear. Germline assignment: CDR1 LNHNV and CDR2 YYDKDF (reference sequence). V lost 8 bases, J lost 1 base, and 12 bases lay in between. The CDR3 length is 14 residues. Variable domain in full (rest from reference TRBV15 and TRBJ1-5): DAMVIQNPRYQVTQFGKPVTLSCSQTLNHNVMYWYQQKSSQAPKLLFHYYDKDFNNEADTPDNFQSRRPNTSFCFLDIRSPGLGDTAMYLCATAEYTSNQPQHFGDGTRLSIL.

The chain is built from TRBV30 and TRBJ2-5, with D hard to call. V lost 3 bases, J lost 0 bases, and 5 bases lay in between. This CDR3 contains 12 residues. Germline V gives CDR1 GTSNPN, CDR2 SVGIG (reference sequence). The CDR3 DNA is TGTGCCTGGAGAGGAGACCAAGAGACCCAGTACTTC. It translates to CAWRGDQETQYF.

The rearrangement links TRBV6-1 to TRBJ1-1, with D unresolved. The CDR3 totals 14 residues. With 4 bases removed from V and 2 bases from J, the gap between germline ends came to 11 bases. Germline CDR1 is MNHNS and CDR2 is SASEGT. CDR3: CASSGPARNTEAFF. CDR3 in DNA: TGTGCCAGCAGTGGCCCGGCCAGAAACACTGAAGCTTTCTTT.

This clonotype was seen a handful of times. The CDR3, as DNA: TGTGCCAGCAGCCGCGAACGTAATGAAAAACTGTTTTTT. Residues: CASSRERNEKLFF. The chain is built from TRBV4-2 and TRBJ1-4; D is uncertain. This CDR3 comprises 13 residues. The V gene lost 4 bases and the J gene lost 4 bases, with 7 bases spanning the gap. CDR1 is LGHNA and CDR2 is YNFKEQ in the germline V gene.

This clonotype has just a few counts. The chain has TRBV6-9 and TRBJ2-7, with 10 nucleotides matching TRBD2. V dropped 6 bases and J dropped 4; count of bases not matched to a gene: 9. This CDR3 is built from 15 residues. Germline V CDR1 and CDR2: MNHGY, SVAAGI. The DNA for the CDR3 is TGTGCCAGCAGCCTTCTAGCGGGAGAATCGTACGAGCAGTACTTC. Its protein is CASSLLAGESYEQYF.

This clonotype was counted only a few times. This rearrangement joins TRBV19 to TRBJ1-2, with D uncertain. The V end lost 6 bases, the J end lost 8 bases, and 16 bases lay between the germline ends. Germline CDR1 is LNHDA and CDR2 is SQIVND (reference sequence). The CDR3 has 13 residues. CDR3 in DNA: TGTGCCAGTAGAATCCATGGGAGCGGAGGCTACACCTTC. It specifies CASRIHGSGGYTF.

The chain couples TRBV27 to TRBJ2-2; tentative D call: TRBD1 (5 bases). The CDR3 extends over 16 amino acids. From germline, CDR1 is MNHEY and CDR2 SMNVEV (reference sequence). Trimming left V 2 bases short and J 1 base short, with 11 bases between. CDR3 region: CASSLEGAGNTGELFF. CDR3 in DNA: TGTGCCAGCAGTTTAGAAGGGGCAGGGAACACCGGGGAGCTGTTTTTT.

Only a few counts were recorded for this clonotype. The gene calls are TRBV2 and TRBJ1-2; D is perhaps TRBD1 (6 bases). In germline, CDR1 is SNHLY, CDR2 FYNNEI. V dropped 3 bases and J dropped 4 bases, with 18 bases sitting between them. The CDR3 length is 16 residues. The DNA for the CDR3 is TGTGCCAGCAGTGAGGGGGGACAAGGTTTAGTCTATGGCTACACCTTC. It translates to CASSEGGQGLVYGYTF.

This chain connects TRBV7-8 to TRBJ2-4; D possibly matches TRBD1 or TRBD2 (5 bases each). V lost 4 bases and J 9 bases, leaving 22 bases between the germline ends. From germline, CDR1 is SGHVS and CDR2 FQNEAQ. This CDR3 comprises 16 residues. This CDR3 is CASSSESRDLGPIQYF. The CDR3 DNA sequence: TGTGCCAGCAGCTCAGAAAGCCGGGACCTCGGGCCCATTCAGTACTTC.